These T cell receptor beta chains were read from a single sample in a study of OX40 agonist ivuxolimab in advanced cancers. TCRdb's copy holds only in-frame clones and misses some; the assay was immunoSEQ multiplex PCR. The profile covers under 100,000 clones, with more than 70% appearing a single time and approximately 0.67% taken by the ten largest. Material: CD4+ or CD8+ T cells sorted from blood, obtained in a trial of the OX40 agonist ivuxolimab. The receptor source for this set is an adult with an advanced solid tumor such as melanoma, head and neck, liver or kidney cancer. CDR3s leave out the opening cysteine and the closing phenylalanine or tryptophan. The size entry is marked missing in some rows and otherwise reads once, few, many or a size class.

clone size	V gene	J gene	CDR3 protein
-	TRBV1	TRBJ1-6	TSSQGTAEPLH
-	TRBV18	-	ASSPFSESSYEQY
-	TRBV5-4	TRBJ2-7	ASSYGLARGEQY
-	TRBV6-5	TRBJ2-2	ASSFPGQNTGELF
-	TRBV7-2	TRBJ2-5	ASSSGGGPQETQY
-	TRBV25-1	TRBJ1-1	ASSGGGGVAF
-	TRBV6-5	TRBJ2-7	ASSRDTHEQY
-	TRBV27	TRBJ2-1	ASRPDRKSDEQF
-	TRBV19	TRBJ2-6	ASSPYDYSLTSSGANVLT
-	TRBV28	TRBJ1-2	ASKTGTAYGYT
-	TRBV21-1	TRBJ1-2	AIPPAYGYT
-	TRBV30	TRBJ1-6	AWSRKNSPLH
few	TRBV2	TRBJ1-2	ASSVGTVYGYT